This T cell receptor beta chain emerged from a study of control samples from healthy donors and cancer patients (dated by TCRdb to 2020 to 2021). In the case of this clone: Its antigen is currently not known. One base away there is no much larger clone; base qualities are not given.

Libraries were built with the immunoSEQ multiplex PCR assay. TCRdb holds this immuneACCESS table with in-frame rearrangements only. Some clones are missing; in checked studies, unresolved V genes explain under half, and the rest has no known cause. The table for this sample lists about 160,000 clones; roughly 94% of them were counted only once. 13% to 15% of the sample belongs to the ten largest clones. This clonotype was sampled from a man in his 60s with colorectal cancer. The source material was PBMCs.

The CDR3 is CASGSTGGNQPQHF. The base sequence is TGTGCCAGCGGATCGACAGGGGGTAATCAGCCCCAGCATTTT. The rearrangement joined TRBV9 to TRBJ1-5; 9 bases in the junction line up with TRBD1. V is pruned by 7 bases and J by 4 bases, leaving 6 bases of the junction without a gene match. The cysteine opens and the phenylalanine closes a CDR3 of 14 amino acids. Only the CDR3 region is kept as DNA, spanning 42 bases read in frame from base 1. For CDR1 and CDR2, the germline V gene lists SGDLS and YYNGEE.